A single sample gave rise to the 10 T cell receptor beta chains below, sequenced in a study of identical twins (dated by TCRdb to about 2016). Receptors were amplified or captured by 5' RACE. Sequencing was carried out with an Illumina HiSeq 2000. TCRdb reran the public reads through fastp at Q25 and MiXCR, keeping productive beta chains. Under each unique CDR3 protein, matching rows form one entry showing the most common genes and DNA. The sample has 420,000 or so distinct CDR3 sequences on record, roughly 20% of them singletons. The ten largest account for around 12% of the sample. The sequencing sample was made of naive T cells sorted from blood. In light of the paper, this sample's cell subset or site label describes: cells isolated with a human naive T-cell isolation kit. These receptors came from a man between 50 and 59 years old in good health.

The chain joins TRBV20-1 to TRBJ1-5; 7 bases are a match to TRBD1. Germline-derived CDR1 and CDR2 are DFQATT and SNEGSKA (reference sequence). The CDR3 has 15 amino acids. V lost 6 bases, J lost 3 bases, and 11 bases stayed unmatched. The CDR3 is CSAGVGRGFNQPQHF. CDR3 sequence (DNA): TGCAGTGCGGGGGTTGGCAGGGGGTTCAATCAGCCCCAGCATTTT.

This clonotype was detected ten times or more. The chain employs TRBV6-2 or TRBV6-3 and TRBJ2-3; possibly TRBD1 for D (9 bases). This CDR3 is built from 19 residues. The germline V gene encodes CDR1 MNHEY and CDR2 SVGEGT. Deletions cut 0 bases from V and 1 base from J, with 20 bases between. In nucleotides, the CDR3 is TGTGCCAGCAGTTACTCGATGATAGCGGGACAGGGTGGCACAGATACGCAGTATTTT. It encodes CASSYSMIAGQGGTDTQYF.

This chain links TRBV6-2 or TRBV6-3 with TRBJ2-7; D not certain. The germline CDR1 and CDR2 sequences are MNHEY and SVGEGT. This CDR3 is built from 15 residues. V lost 1 base and J 2 bases, leaving 12 bases between the germline ends. CDR3 protein: CASSYWEGNPYEQYF. The CDR3 bases are TGTGCCAGCAGTTACTGGGAAGGGAATCCCTACGAGCAGTACTTC.

This clonotype turned up a few times. The chain employs TRBV4-2 and TRBJ2-7; no definite D call. The CDR3 is 17 residues long. The germline CDR1 and CDR2 sequences are LGHNA and YNFKEQ. Trimming pared 1 base from V and 3 bases from J, leaving 19 bases between. The chain's CDR3 is CASSQVPSVLRLYEQYF. CDR3 in DNA: TGTGCCAGCAGCCAAGTCCCCAGTGTTCTTCGCCTCTACGAGCAGTACTTC.

A few counts support this clonotype. V is TRBV20-1 and J is TRBJ2-5, with 7 bases identical to TRBD2. The V and J ends lost 5 bases and 6 bases, in that order; junction bases with no gene match: 6. The germline CDR1 and CDR2 sequences are DFQATT and SNEGSKA (reference sequence). This CDR3 region has 12 residues. CDR3 DNA sequence: TGCAGTGCTTCCGGGACTAAAAAGACCCAGTACTTC. Translated, it gives CSASGTKKTQYF.

The chain couples TRBV28 to TRBJ1-4, with D hard to call. The V gene's germline CDR1 is MDHEN and CDR2 SYDVKM. Deletions cut 2 bases from V and 11 bases from J, with 6 bases between. This CDR3 has 11 residues. The CDR3 loop is CASSLRAKLFF. The DNA of the CDR3 is TGTGCCAGCAGTTTAAGGGCTAAACTGTTTTTT. Using reference TRBV28 and TRBJ1-4 for the parts outside the CDR3, the full variable domain is DVKVTQSSRYLVKRTGEKVFLECVQDMDHENMFWYRQDPGLGLRLIYFSYDVKMKEKGDIPEGYSVSREKKERFSLILESASTNQTSMYLCASSLRAKLFFGSGTQLSVL.

This chain joins TRBV5-6 and TRBJ2-5, with TRBD1 identical over 9 bases. In germline, CDR1 is SGHDT, CDR2 YYEEEE. With V trimmed by 4 bases and J by 3 bases, 10 bases remained unmatched. The CDR3 is 16 residues long. The CDR3 region has the DNA TGTGCCAGCAGCCTTTATTCCGGGACAGGGAAAGAGACCCAGTACTTC. As protein: CASSLYSGTGKETQYF.

There are many counts of this clonotype. The chain joins TRBV12-3 or TRBV12-4 to TRBJ2-5; perhaps TRBD1 as D (7 bases). V was cut by 7 bases and J by 5 bases, with 14 bases left in between. The CDR3 is made up of 13 amino acids. The CDR3 bases are TGTGCCAGCAACAGCAGGGGGGAGGAGACCCAGTACTTC. Its protein is CASNSRGEETQYF.

This clonotype was counted ten times or more. The V call is TRBV11-2, the J call TRBJ2-5, with 9 bases identical to TRBD2. Germline V gives CDR1 SGHAT, CDR2 FQNNGV. CDR3 length: 16 amino acids. J was trimmed by 4 bases and V by 5 bases; bases with no gene match: 11. CDR3 bases: TGTGCCAGCAGCCCCCAAACGGGACTAGCTTTAGAGACCCAGTACTTC. This encodes CASSPQTGLALETQYF.

The V and J genes are TRBV9 and TRBJ2-7, with D tentatively TRBD2 (6 bases). The CDR3 is 15 amino acids. Germline CDR1 SGDLS, CDR2 YYNGEE. V shed 3 bases and J shed 4 bases, with 17 bases lying between them. This CDR3 is CASSASSGGEYEQYF. The CDR3 DNA sequence: TGTGCCAGCAGCGCCAGCTCCGGGGGAGAATACGAGCAGTACTTC.